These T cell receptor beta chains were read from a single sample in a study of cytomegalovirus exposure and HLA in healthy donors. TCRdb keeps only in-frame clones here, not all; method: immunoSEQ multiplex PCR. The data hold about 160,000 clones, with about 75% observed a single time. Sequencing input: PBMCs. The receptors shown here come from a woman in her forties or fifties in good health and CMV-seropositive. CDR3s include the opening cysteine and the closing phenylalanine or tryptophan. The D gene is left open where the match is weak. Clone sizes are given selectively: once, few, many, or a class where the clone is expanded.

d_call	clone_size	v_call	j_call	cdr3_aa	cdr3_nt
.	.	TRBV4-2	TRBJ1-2	CASSQEVGEGGYTF	TGTGCCAGCAGCCAAGAGGTAGGAGAAGGTGGCTACACCTTC
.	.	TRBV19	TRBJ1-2	CASSATLNYGYTF	TGTGCCAGTAGTGCGACACTTAACTATGGCTACACCTTC
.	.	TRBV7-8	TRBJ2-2	CASSTTGRGKLFF	TGTGCCAGCAGCACCACAGGGAGAGGGAAGCTGTTTTTT
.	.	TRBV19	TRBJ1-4	CASSAQGMYEKLFF	TGTGCCAGTAGTGCGCAGGGGATGTATGAAAAACTGTTTTTT
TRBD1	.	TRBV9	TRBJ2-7	CASSVAGTGLSEQYF	TGTGCCAGCAGCGTAGCCGGGACAGGGTTAAGCGAGCAGTACTTC
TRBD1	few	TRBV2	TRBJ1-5	CASRTGGNQPQHF	TGTGCCAGCAGAACAGGGGGCAATCAGCCCCAGCATTTT
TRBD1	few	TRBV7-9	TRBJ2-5	CASSVDRDETQYF	TGTGCCAGCAGCGTGGACAGGGACGAGACCCAGTACTTC
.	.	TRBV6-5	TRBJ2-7	CASTKGVNGEQYF	TGTGCCAGCACCAAGGGGGTTAATGGGGAGCAGTACTTC
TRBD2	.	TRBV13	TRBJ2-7	CASRSASGSYEQYF	TGTGCCAGCAGATCCGCTAGCGGGAGTTACGAGCAGTACTTC
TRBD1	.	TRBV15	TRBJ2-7	CATSRIGTGGYYEQYF	TGTGCCACCAGCAGAATTGGGACAGGGGGCTACTACGAGCAGTACTTC
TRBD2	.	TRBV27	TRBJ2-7	CASRRTRTSYEQYF	TGTGCCAGCAGACGGACTAGGACCTCCTACGAGCAGTACTTC
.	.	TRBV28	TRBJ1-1	CASSLLNTEAFF	TGTGCCAGCAGTTTACTAAACACTGAAGCTTTCTTT
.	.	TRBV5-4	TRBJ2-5	CASSLPPSQETQYF	TGTGCCAGCAGCTTGCCTCCGAGCCAAGAGACCCAGTACTTC
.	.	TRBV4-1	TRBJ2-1	CASSQVFGVSYNEQFF	TGCGCCAGCAGCCAAGTTTTCGGGGTCTCCTACAATGAGCAGTTCTTC
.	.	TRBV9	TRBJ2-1	CASSPLSGYNEQFF	TGTGCCAGCAGCCCCCTGTCGGGGTACAATGAGCAGTTCTTC
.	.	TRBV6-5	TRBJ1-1	CASSYSGGGFEAFF	TGTGCCAGCAGTTACTCGGGGGGGGGTTTTGAAGCTTTCTTT
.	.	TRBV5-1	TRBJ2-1	CASSRKQEGDNEQFF	TGCGCCAGCAGCCGGAAACAGGAGGGAGACAATGAGCAGTTCTTC
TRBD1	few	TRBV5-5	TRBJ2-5	CASSLEGQVGRTQYF	TGTGCCAGCAGCTTGGAAGGACAGGTCGGTAGGACCCAGTACTTC
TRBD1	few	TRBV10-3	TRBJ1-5	CAISELGQNQPQHF	TGTGCCATCAGTGAGCTGGGACAGAATCAGCCCCAGCATTTT
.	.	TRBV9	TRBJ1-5	CASSAGAGFQPQHF	TGTGCCAGCAGTGCGGGGGCGGGGTTTCAGCCCCAGCATTTT
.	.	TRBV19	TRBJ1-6	CASSPGGATSPLHF	TGTGCCAGTAGTCCGGGTGGGGCTACTTCACCCCTCCACTTT
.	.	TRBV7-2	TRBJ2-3	CASSSKRGTDTQYF	TGTGCCAGCAGCTCCAAGCGGGGCACAGATACGCAGTATTTT
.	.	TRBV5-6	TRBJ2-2	CASSPHPARIGGGELFF	TGTGCCAGCAGTCCTCACCCGGCGCGGATCGGGGGCGGGGAGCTGTTTTTT
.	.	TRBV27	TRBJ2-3	CASSRGSTDTQYF	TGTGCCAGCAGTCGGGGTAGCACAGATACGCAGTATTTT
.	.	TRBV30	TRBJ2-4	CAWSVGAHGLAKNIQYF	TGTGCCTGGAGTGTAGGGGCACACGGGCTAGCCAAAAACATTCAGTACTTC
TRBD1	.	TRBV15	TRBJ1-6	CATSRDRLNSPLHF	TGTGCCACCAGCAGGGACAGGCTTAATTCACCCCTCCACTTT
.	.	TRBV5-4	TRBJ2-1	CASSAHGVRRDEQFF	TGTGCCAGCAGCGCACATGGGGTTCGGCGGGATGAGCAGTTCTTC
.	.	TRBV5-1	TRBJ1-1	CASSLMGGETEAFF	TGCGCCAGCAGCTTAATGGGGGGAGAAACTGAAGCTTTCTTT
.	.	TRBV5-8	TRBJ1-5	CASSFRAQPQHF	TGTGCCAGCAGCTTCCGAGCTCAGCCCCAGCATTTT
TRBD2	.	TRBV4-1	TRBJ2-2	CASSQDLPPRLAFGELFF	TGCGCCAGCAGCCAAGATTTGCCCCCTAGACTAGCGTTTGGGGAGCTGTTTTTT
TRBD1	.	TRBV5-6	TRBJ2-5	CASSRRSQGWGQETQYF	TGTGCCAGCAGTCGACGCTCACAGGGGTGGGGCCAAGAGACCCAGTACTTC
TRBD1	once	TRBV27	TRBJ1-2	CASSLNPTGGYYGYTF	TGTGCCAGCAGTTTAAACCCCACAGGGGGCTACTATGGCTACACCTTC
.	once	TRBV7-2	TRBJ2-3	CASSSWGVDTQYF	TGTGCCAGCAGCTCTTGGGGGGTAGATACGCAGTATTTT
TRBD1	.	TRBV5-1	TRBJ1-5	CASSPGTGWLQPQHF	TGCGCCAGCAGCCCCGGGACAGGATGGCTTCAGCCCCAGCATTTT
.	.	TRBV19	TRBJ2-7	CASSTTGYSYEQYF	TGTGCCAGTAGTACGACAGGTTATAGCTACGAGCAGTACTTC
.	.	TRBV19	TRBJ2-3	CASSSRGSTGDTQYF	TGTGCCAGTAGCTCAAGAGGATCTACGGGAGATACGCAGTATTTT
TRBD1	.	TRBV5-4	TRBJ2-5	CASRKGTGKETQYF	TGTGCCAGCAGAAAAGGGACAGGGAAAGAGACCCAGTACTTC
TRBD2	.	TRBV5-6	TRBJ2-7	CASTLAGGSEQYF	TGTGCCAGCACACTAGCGGGAGGCTCCGAGCAGTACTTC
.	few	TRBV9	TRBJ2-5	CASSVGGWEETQYF	TGTGCCAGCAGCGTAGGAGGGTGGGAAGAGACCCAGTACTTC
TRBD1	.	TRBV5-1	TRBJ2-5	CASGTGDQETQYF	TGCGCCAGTGGAACAGGGGACCAAGAGACCCAGTACTTC
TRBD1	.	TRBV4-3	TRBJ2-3	CASSQERTGRTDTQYF	TGCGCCAGCAGCCAAGAAAGGACAGGACGCACAGATACGCAGTATTTT
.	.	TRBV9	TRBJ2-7	CASSVGLADGAYEQYF	TGTGCCAGCAGCGTAGGCCTGGCGGACGGGGCCTACGAGCAGTACTTC
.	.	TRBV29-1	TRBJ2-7	CSVRGLGVSEQYF	TGCAGCGTCAGGGGCCTCGGGGTGAGCGAGCAGTACTTC
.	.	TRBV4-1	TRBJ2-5	CASSQDPGVGGETQYF	TGCGCCAGCAGCCAAGATCCAGGGGTCGGGGGGGAGACCCAGTACTTC
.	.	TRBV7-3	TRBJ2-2	CASSFDLDGELFF	TGTGCCAGCAGCTTTGACTTGGACGGGGAGCTGTTTTTT
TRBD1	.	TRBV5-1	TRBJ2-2	CASSLSGQGKGELFF	TGCGCCAGCAGCTTGTCGGGACAGGGGAAAGGGGAGCTGTTTTTT
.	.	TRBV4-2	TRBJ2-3	CASSQDQGDTQYF	TGTGCCAGCAGCCAAGACCAGGGGGATACGCAGTATTTT
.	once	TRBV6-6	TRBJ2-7	CASSYTEGEQYF	TGTGCCAGCAGTTATACGGAGGGCGAGCAGTACTTC
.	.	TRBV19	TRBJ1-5	CASSPLRGRQPQHF	TGTGCCAGTAGCCCCCTCAGAGGGCGGCAGCCCCAGCATTTT
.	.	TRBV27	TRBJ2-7	CASSLSGEVYEQYF	TGTGCCAGCAGTTTATCAGGGGAAGTCTACGAGCAGTACTTC
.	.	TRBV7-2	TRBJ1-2	CASSLMSGNNYGYTF	TGTGCCAGCAGCTTAATGTCAGGGAACAACTATGGCTACACCTTC
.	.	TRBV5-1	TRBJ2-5	CASGKSGDSGETQYF	TGCGCCAGCGGAAAGTCGGGGGACAGCGGGGAGACCCAGTACTTC
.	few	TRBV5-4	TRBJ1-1	CASSSIEVTNTEAFF	TGTGCCAGCAGCTCAATTGAGGTGACGAACACTGAAGCTTTCTTT
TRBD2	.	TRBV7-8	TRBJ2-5	CASSLGAWGGETQYF	TGTGCCAGCAGCTTAGGGGCATGGGGGGGGGAGACCCAGTACTTC
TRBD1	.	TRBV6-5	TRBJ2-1	CASSSSRTIQGTEQFF	TGTGCCAGCAGTTCCTCCCGAACAATACAGGGGACTGAGCAGTTCTTC
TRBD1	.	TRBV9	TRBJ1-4	CASSVGKDRVNEKLLF	TGTGCCAGCAGCGTAGGGAAAGACAGGGTTAATGAAAAACTGCTTTTT
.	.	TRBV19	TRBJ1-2	CASSIPTGGYTF	TGTGCCAGCAGTATCCCGACAGGTGGCTACACCTTC
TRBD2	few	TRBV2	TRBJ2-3	CASSEQGRTSGGWHF	TGTGCCAGCAGTGAACAGGGAAGGACTAGCGGGGGGTGGCATTTT
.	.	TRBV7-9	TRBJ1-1	CASRKAVGGGTAFF	TGTGCCAGCAGAAAGGCGGTTGGGGGGGGCACGGCTTTCTTT
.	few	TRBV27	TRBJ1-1	CASSPYKAGAHTEAFF	TGTGCCAGCAGTCCATATAAGGCGGGGGCTCACACTGAAGCTTTCTTT